This T cell receptor beta chain came from a study of cytomegalovirus exposure and HLA in healthy donors. As regards this clone: Antigen specificity is unknown.

The study's findings and limits: An analysis was carried out later, and it reportedly showed fewer N-insertions in an Asian-associated ancestry cluster than the approximately 610-donor mean. Likely technical artifact: a cluster of highly shared sequence variants.

A multiplex PCR was run with 60 Vbeta primers and 13 Jbeta primers. This table comes from immunoSEQ multiplex PCR, and its TCRdb copy is limited to in-frame clones, with some not included. Of fewer than 150,000 clones in the sample, around 70% are singletons; the top ten hold roughly 3.1%. CDR3 length equals 18 residues. V lost 11 bases to trimming and J lost 3 bases; unmatched junction nucleotides: 25. Germline V gene sequence: CDR1 SGHAT, CDR2 FQDESV (reference sequence). The origin of this receptor is a man aged 25 to 40 in good health and CMV-seronegative. The J gene is TRBJ2-7, the V gene TRBV11-1; 7 positions match TRBD1. Sequenced: PBMCs. The CDR3 spells CAGYRGLVGKFILYEQYF. In DNA form, the CDR3 reads TGTGCCGGATACAGGGGTCTAGTTGGAAAGTTCATTCTCTACGAGCAGTACTTC.